These 17 T cell receptor beta chains were sequenced from one sample in a study of neurological immune-mediated disorders. Regarding time point: longitudinal time-point 2. TCRdb fed the 5' RACE reads into MiXCR, producing one record per CDR3 protein. The table includes approximately 85,000 distinct CDR3 sequences, around 14% detected once. Material for sequencing was PBMCs. The receptors shown here come from a female donor with HTLV-1-associated myelopathy (HAM/TSP).

This clonotype has only a few counts. The J gene is TRBJ2-7, the V gene TRBV10-3; a weak D match, TRBD1 (5 bases). Looked up from germline, CDR1 is ENHRY and CDR2 is SYGVKD. Trimming pared 10 bases from V and 1 base from J, leaving 20 bases between. CDR3 length: 15 residues. In DNA form, the CDR3 reads TGTGCCACCTCCAAGACAGCAACATCTTCCTACGAGCAGTACTTC. Protein sequence: CATSKTATSSYEQYF.

The sample holds many counts of this clonotype. V is TRBV20-1 and J is TRBJ2-7; possibly TRBD2 for D (5 bases). Germline V gene sequence: CDR1 DFQATT, CDR2 SNEGSKA (reference sequence). V lost 4 bases, J lost 1 base, and 14 bases lay in between. The CDR3 length is 14 residues. CDR3: CSATDPRRSYEQYF. The CDR3 DNA reads as TGCAGTGCTACCGACCCCCGGAGGTCCTACGAGCAGTACTTC.

The gene calls are TRBV4-2 and TRBJ1-6; D not resolved. This CDR3 has 16 amino acids. Germline CDR1 is LGHNA and CDR2 is YNFKEQ. Trimming pared 0 bases from V and 8 bases from J, leaving 14 bases between. In nucleotides, the CDR3 is TGTGCCAGCAGCCAAGATCCTTCGGGGAACGATTCACCCCTCCACTTT. Protein product: CASSQDPSGNDSPLHF.

This clonotype was counted at least ten times. The chain links TRBV6-2 or TRBV6-3 to TRBJ2-1; 9 nucleotides match TRBD2. CDR3 length: 14 residues. V gave up 2 bases and J gave up 9 bases; unmatched junction bases: 5. Germline V gene lookup returns CDR1 MNHEY and CDR2 SVGEGT. Written as DNA, the CDR3 is TGTGCCAGCAGTTACGTCGCGGGGGGGACTGAGCAGTTCTTC. Encoded protein: CASSYVAGGTEQFF.

This clonotype was recorded at least ten times. This chain uses TRBV5-1 with TRBJ2-6; TRBD2 is a possible D gene (6 bases). V was clipped by 0 bases and J by 2 bases, with 6 bases between them. The length of the CDR3 is 15 residues. Germline V gene sequence: CDR1 SGHRS, CDR2 YFSETQ. DNA for the CDR3: TGCGCCAGCAGCTTGGCGGGGGCTGGGGCCAACGTCCTGACTTTC. Amino acid sequence: CASSLAGAGANVLTF.

This clonotype occurred many times. The chain employs TRBV6-5 and TRBJ2-7, with TRBD1 matching over 9 bases. CDR3 size: 15 residues. Unmatched junction bases numbered 10, after V lost 6 bases and J lost 4 bases. Germline-derived CDR1 and CDR2 are MNHEY and SVGAGI. Written as DNA, the CDR3 is TGTGCCAGCAGCATCCCCGGGACAGGGCATTACGAGCAGTACTTC. Its protein is CASSIPGTGHYEQYF.

The sample holds many counts of this clonotype. The chain employs TRBV6-5 and TRBJ2-7, with D maybe TRBD1 (5 bases). Trimming stripped 2 bases from V and 3 bases from J, with 17 bases between. CDR3 length: 16 amino acids. Per germline, CDR1 MNHEY and CDR2 SVGAGI. DNA for the CDR3: TGTGCCAGCAGTTACACAGGACCAGAAAAGAACTACGAGCAGTACTTC. This sequence encodes CASSYTGPEKNYEQYF.

Many counts were recorded for this clonotype. CDR3 sequence reads: CASSSTGAASYEQYF. Here the CDR3 DNA reads TGTGCCAGCAGCAGCACAGGGGCCGCCTCCTACGAGCAGTACTTC. The chain recombines TRBV6-5 with TRBJ2-7; 7 nucleotides line up with TRBD1. The CDR3 loop spans 15 amino acids. Germline trimming cut 6 bases from V and 0 bases from J; bases unmatched to any gene: 8. The germline gives CDR1 MNHEY, CDR2 SVGAGI.

This clonotype occurred many times. The V and J genes are TRBV12-3 or TRBV12-4 and TRBJ2-4, with D possibly TRBD1 on 7 matching bases. V gave up 3 bases and J gave up 9 bases, with 21 bases separating them. The CDR3 runs to 16 residues. DNA for the CDR3: TGTGCCAGCAGTTTGGGGTTACAGGGGAGGTTTGCCATTCAGTACTTC. Encoded protein: CASSLGLQGRFAIQYF.

The rearrangement joins TRBV5-1 to TRBJ2-2; weak D call: TRBD2 (6 bases). Germline assignment: CDR1 SGHRS and CDR2 YFSETQ. V was shortened by 4 bases and J by 0 bases, with 19 bases between the two germline ends. The CDR3 totals 18 residues. DNA for the CDR3: TGCGCCAGCAGCCTCATATGGAGGACTATCGCGAACACCGGGGAGCTGTTTTTT. The encoded protein is CASSLIWRTIANTGELFF.

There are many counts of this clonotype. The V and J genes are TRBV14 and TRBJ2-3; D might be TRBD2 (6 bases). The CDR3 runs 14 residues. Trimming left V 2 bases short and J 5 bases short, with 11 bases between. Germline V gene sequence: CDR1 SGHDN, CDR2 FVKESK. CDR3 sequence: CASSQMWGGDTQYF. CDR3 coding DNA: TGTGCCAGCAGCCAAATGTGGGGAGGAGATACGCAGTATTTT.

This clonotype came up many times. This chain links TRBV20-1 with TRBJ2-7, with D perhaps matching TRBD1 or TRBD2 (6 bases each). V shed 4 bases and J shed 5 bases, with 12 bases lying between them. Germline CDR1 reads DFQATT; CDR2 reads SNEGSKA (reference sequence). The CDR3 is 12 amino acids. The CDR3 protein is CSANDGGHEQYF. Here the CDR3 DNA reads TGCAGTGCTAACGATGGGGGGCACGAGCAGTACTTC.

Notes on this clonotype: This could be a read error, since a much larger clone is one nucleotide away. The J gene is TRBJ2-2, the V gene TRBV9; D unresolved. Germline loops: CDR1 SGDLS, CDR2 YYNGEE. The CDR3 loop spans 13 amino acids. Written as DNA, the CDR3 is TGTGTCAGCAGCGTAGATGGTAACGGGGAGCTGTTTTTT. Translated, it gives CVSSVDGNGELFF.

This clonotype appeared a single time. At one end the junction does not follow the germline gene, possibly because of a read error. The gene calls are TRBV5-1 and TRBJ1-1; no firm D call. CDR1 is SGHRS and CDR2 is YFSETQ in the germline V gene. CDR3 length equals 14 residues. CDR3 bases: TGCGCCAGCAGCTTGGACGGTCAGTACACTGAAGGTTTCTTT. The encoded protein is CASSLDGQYTEGFF.

This clonotype was recorded at least ten times. The chain joins TRBV5-1 to TRBJ2-6; 9 nucleotides agree with TRBD1. Germline V lookup: CDR1 SGHRS, CDR2 YFSETQ. The CDR3 runs 18 residues. Unmatched junction bases numbered 10, after V lost 4 bases and J lost 2 bases. The CDR3 loop reads CASSPSGTGYPGANVLTF. DNA for the CDR3: TGCGCCAGCAGCCCGTCCGGGACAGGGTATCCTGGGGCCAACGTCCTGACTTTC.

The table lists this clonotype with many counts. V gene TRBV4-1 combines with J gene TRBJ2-7, with D tentatively TRBD2 (6 bases). The length of the CDR3 is 15 residues. V shed 0 bases and J shed 7 bases, with 16 bases lying between them. From germline, CDR1 is MGHRA and CDR2 YSYEKL. The CDR3 here is CASSQEPQGGDEQYF. The CDR3 nucleotides read TGCGCCAGCAGCCAAGAACCCCAGGGAGGCGATGAGCAGTACTTC.

This clonotype was found many times. The chain is built from TRBV4-1 and TRBJ2-1, with D tentatively TRBD1 (8 bases). Germline lookup yields CDR1 MGHRA and CDR2 YSYEKL. The CDR3 runs to 15 residues. V was clipped by 0 bases and J by 9 bases, with 15 bases between them. CDR3 protein: CASSQETQGGSEQFF. The CDR3 nucleotides are TGCGCCAGCAGCCAAGAGACACAGGGGGGGAGTGAGCAGTTCTTC.